This T cell receptor beta chain derives from a study of Graves' ophthalmopathy and Graves' hyperthyroidism. Findings and limits, study-wide: Thyroid clonotypes that were expanded above 0.001 frequency mostly also appeared in blood.

The V segment lost 6 bases and the J segment 4 bases; nucleotides outside the gene matches: 3. Germline V gives CDR1 SNHLY, CDR2 FYNNEI. The CDR3 is 13 residues long. This clonotype was observed many times. Its specificity is unknown. TCR beta CDR3 regions were amplified from RNA transcripts. The first-round RT-PCR employed HTBI primers together with the Qiagen OneStep RT-PCR kit. A multiplex PCR was then performed as the second round. Using its own MiXCR run on the multiplex PCR reads, TCRdb lists one record per CDR3 protein. The data show approximately 640,000 distinct CDR3 sequences, just over 40% seen once. Those donors who had ophthalmopathy presented with moderate-to-severe activity, a CAS of ≥3, a NOSPECS of ≥4 and a duration under 3 months.

Sequencing was carried out using peripheral blood. This chain connects TRBV2 to TRBJ1-5; 7 bases are a match to TRBD1. This sequence originates from an adult man with Graves' ophthalmopathy. CDR3 in amino acids: CASRQGLNQPQHF. In DNA form, the CDR3 reads TGTGCCAGCAGACAGGGGCTGAATCAGCCCCAGCATTTT.